This TCR beta chain stems from a study of blood T cell repertoires in COVID-19. TCRdb keeps only in-frame clones here, not all; method: immunoSEQ multiplex PCR. The table has 350,000 or so clones, roughly 90% seen once. This clone showed up just once. J lost 2 bases, V lost 0 bases, and 9 bases had no gene match. Germline CDR1 LNHNV, CDR2 YYDKDF (reference sequence). This CDR3 has 17 residues. The specimen was peripheral blood. The V gene is TRBV15, the J gene TRBJ1-2; TRBD1 matches 7 bases. This clonotype was sampled from a woman in her sixties with COVID-19, enrolled during active disease. The CDR3 DNA follows: TGTGCCACCAGCAGAGATCTGACTGAACAGGGGAACTATGGCTACACCTTC. Encoded protein: CATSRDLTEQGNYGYTF.